Listed here is a single TCR beta chain. What was sequenced were expressed TCRB transcripts, since all of the isolated RNA had been reverse transcribed. TCRdb's copy holds only in-frame clones and misses some; the assay was immunoSEQ multiplex PCR. Here the sample spans about 360,000 clones, over 9.5% being singletons. Germline trimming cut 7 bases from V and 7 bases from J; bases unmatched to any gene: 7. Germline V lookup: CDR1 GTSNPN, CDR2 SVGIG (reference sequence). CDR3 length equals 13 residues. The data belong to a study of beta chain features in type 1 diabetes. The chain uses TRBV30 and TRBJ1-2, with 12 bases identical to TRBD1. Sequencing input: naive CD4+ T cells from blood. The sequence was obtained from a young man in good health. CDR3 sequence (DNA): TGTGCCTTTAGGGACAGGGGGCTCGGTGGCTACACCTTC. Residues: CAFRDRGLGGYTF.